This section outlines one TCR beta chain sequence together with its context. Antigen: not known. The entry originates in a study of graft-versus-host responses after intestinal transplantation. In the study overall: Among the recipients, transplants were multivisceral, liver-intestinal, or isolated intestinal. Anti-thymocyte globulin induction, then tacrolimus and steroids for two to four years, went to all recipients. Points from the study as a whole: In patients with graft-donor T cell macrochimerism, allograft graft-versus-host to host-versus-graft clonal ratios were high. GvH clones were found in recipient marrow; some appeared first in ileum or blood.

This table comes from immunoSEQ multiplex PCR, and its TCRdb copy is limited to in-frame clones, with some not included. The sample shows under 140,000 clones, just under 95% of them seen only once. V was pared by 2 bases and J by 7 bases, with 8 bases between. Germline lookup yields CDR1 SGHVS and CDR2 FQNEAQ. The CDR3 totals 12 residues. This sequence was found in a human donor who received an intestinal transplant. The sequences come from unstimulated CD8+ T cells sorted from spleen or lymph node cells, collected before intestinal transplant. V gene TRBV7-8 combines with J gene TRBJ1-2; D remains unclear. The CDR3 loop reads CASSLWETGYTF. CDR3 bases: TGTGCCAGCAGCTTATGGGAAACTGGCTACACCTTC.